This TCR beta chain was recovered during a study of neoadjuvant anti-PD-1 for oral cavity cancer. Study background: Non-progressing patients received a fourth nivolumab dose near day 43, then surgery on days 50-56. Findings and limits, study-wide: Treg/Th17 ratio rose with pretreatment blood and fell with post-treatment tumor TCRbeta clonality.

Described time point: after neoadjuvant nivolumab, at surgical resection. These oral cavity squamous cell carcinomas were HPV-negative and locally advanced. Most PBMC samples had approximately 470 ng input DNA in six replicates. The method was immunoSEQ multiplex PCR; TCRdb's version includes in-frame clones alone and lacks a portion of them. The profile shows around 8,900 clones, 60% to 75% of them singletons. Comment on this clone: Its specificity is not known.

Germline V lookup: CDR1 SGHRS, CDR2 YFSETQ. J gave up 7 bases and V 4 bases, and 9 bases lay outside the gene matches. The CDR3 totals 14 residues. The chain has TRBV5-1 and TRBJ1-2; 8 bases line up with TRBD1. The clonotype comes from a person between 35 and 79 years old with oral cavity squamous cell carcinoma. The specimen comprised PBMCs, sampled after nivolumab (anti-PD-1) treatment. The CDR3 nucleotides are TGCGCCAGCAGCCCGGGACAGGTTATCGGTGGCTACACCTTC. It codes for CASSPGQVIGGYTF.